Following are 29 T cell receptor beta chains from one sample sequenced in a study of shared clonotypes between healthy human individuals. The repertoire was sequenced with immunoSEQ multiplex PCR; TCRdb's copy has only in-frame clones and lacks some. The table records approximately 940,000 clones, less than 85% of them present only once. Sample: memory CD4+ T cells sorted from blood. Sample subset: CD45RA-negative fraction. Receptors were obtained from a young man in good health.

The table lists this clone with a few counts. This chain links TRBV5-1 with TRBJ2-5, with D possibly matching TRBD2 (6 bases). The CDR3 length is 14 residues. CDR1 and CDR2 from the germline V gene are SGHRS and YFSETQ. The ends were cut back, 3 bases at V and 1 base at J, with 10 bases in the middle. CDR3 DNA sequence: TGCGCCAGCAGCTCCGGGGGACGCCAAGAGACCCAGTACTTC. Translated, it gives CASSSGGRQETQYF.

CDR3 bases: TGCGCCAGCAGCTGGGACACAACTAATGAAAAACTGTTTTTT. Protein product: CASSWDTTNEKLFF. The chain employs TRBV5-1 and TRBJ1-4; perhaps TRBD1 as D (6 bases). Looked up from germline, CDR1 is SGHRS and CDR2 is YFSETQ. Deletions cut 3 bases from V and 0 bases from J, with 6 bases between. This CDR3 region has 14 residues.

CDR3 region: CASTPGLDYNEQFF. The CDR3 DNA is TGTGCCAGCACTCCGGGACTAGACTACAATGAGCAGTTCTTC. The V gene is TRBV25-1, the J gene TRBJ2-1, with 8 bases identical to TRBD2. The V and J ends lost 7 bases and 3 bases, in that order; junction bases with no gene match: 5. Germline V gene data show CDR1 as MGHDK and CDR2 as SYGVNS. The CDR3 runs to 14 residues.

V usage is TRBV7-9 and J usage is TRBJ2-7, with 12 bases identical to TRBD2. V gave up 3 bases and J gave up 6 bases; unmatched junction bases: 3. The CDR3 runs 14 residues. Germline CDR1 and CDR2: SEHNR and FQNEAQ (reference sequence). CDR3 amino acids: CASSFPGLAGEQYF. Here the CDR3 DNA reads TGTGCCAGCAGCTTCCCGGGACTAGCGGGCGAGCAGTACTTC. Based on the CDR3 plus reference TRBV7-9 and TRBJ2-7, the full variable domain is DTGVSQNPRHKITKRGQNVTFRCDPISEHNRLYWYRQTLGQGPEFLTYFQNEAQLEKSRLLSDRFSAERPKGSFSTLEIQRTEQGDSAMYLCASSFPGLAGEQYFGPGTRLTVT.

The V and J genes are TRBV11-3 and TRBJ2-4; D is unclear. The CDR3 is 15 amino acids. Trimming stripped 1 base from V and 3 bases from J, with 10 bases between. The V gene's germline CDR1 is SGHNT and CDR2 YENEEA. CDR3 loop: CASSLVAVGKNIQYF. In DNA, the CDR3 is TGTGCCAGCAGCTTAGTGGCAGTGGGCAAAAACATTCAGTACTTC.

The rearrangement joins TRBV5-1 to TRBJ2-5, with 7 bases that match TRBD1. The CDR3 spans 14 residues. V was pared by 3 bases and J by 5 bases, with 7 bases of the junction left unmatched. Germline-derived CDR1 and CDR2 are SGHRS and YFSETQ. The CDR3 coding sequence is TGCGCCAGCAGCTCCAGGGGGTACAGTGAGACCCAGTACTTC. Its translation is CASSSRGYSETQYF.

About this clone itself: Other DNA sequences within the sample encode an identical CDR3. The rearrangement uses TRBV18 and TRBJ1-5; possible D gene TRBD1, 6 bases. This CDR3 has 13 amino acids. The ends were cut back, 3 bases at V and 4 bases at J, with 7 bases in the middle. Germline-derived CDR1 and CDR2 are KGHSH and LQKENI. DNA for the CDR3: TGTGCCAGCTCACCGGACAGAAATCAGCCCCAGCATTTT. It is translated as CASSPDRNQPQHF.

The chain combines TRBV19 with TRBJ1-5; D is undetermined. Trimming removed 4 bases at V and 0 bases at J, with 4 bases between. The CDR3 contains 13 residues. Germline CDR1 is LNHDA and CDR2 is SQIVND (reference sequence). The CDR3: CASSKSSNQPQHF. DNA for the CDR3: TGTGCCAGTAGTAAAAGTAGCAATCAGCCCCAGCATTTT.

The V call is TRBV5-4, the J call TRBJ1-1; 7 positions agree with TRBD1. The CDR3 is 14 residues long. The V gene end was trimmed by 4 bases and the J gene end by 1 base; junction bases not matched to a gene: 4. In germline, CDR1 is SGHNT, CDR2 YYREEE (reference sequence). Here the CDR3 DNA reads TGTGCCAGCAGCGCGACAGGGTCGAACACTGAAGCTTTCTTT. Residues: CASSATGSNTEAFF.

V usage is TRBV2 and J usage is TRBJ1-1, with 7 nucleotides matching TRBD1. The CDR3 covers 15 residues. Germline CDR1 SNHLY, CDR2 FYNNEI. After removal of 1 base from V and 0 bases from J, the junction contained 2 bases not matched to a gene. CDR3 nucleotide sequence: TGTGCCAGCAGTGAAGACCAGGGGGTGAACACTGAAGCTTTCTTT. Translating it yields CASSEDQGVNTEAFF.

The chain has TRBV5-1 and TRBJ1-4, with D unresolved. V was pared by 0 bases and J by 7 bases, with 7 bases between. CDR1 and CDR2 (germline): SGHRS, YFSETQ. The CDR3 extends over 13 amino acids. The CDR3 coding sequence is TGCGCCAGCAGCTTGGCGGAGAGTGAAAAACTGTTTTTT. Protein: CASSLAESEKLFF.

This clone was found many times. The chain links TRBV5-1 to TRBJ2-1; 14 nucleotides line up with TRBD2. V was pared by 5 bases and J by 7 bases, with 14 bases of the junction left unmatched. Germline V gene data show CDR1 as SGHRS and CDR2 as YFSETQ. The CDR3 contains 18 residues. CDR3 DNA: TGCGCCAGCAGGTCCGGGACTAGCGGGAGCCCCAAGGATAATGAGCAGTTCTTC. This translates into CASRSGTSGSPKDNEQFF.

CDR3 nucleotide sequence: TGTGCCAGCAGCAAACGCCCGTTCCCAGATACGCAGTATTTT. Protein sequence: CASSKRPFPDTQYF. The chain couples TRBV21-1 to TRBJ2-3. TRBV21-1 has pseudogene status. This CDR3 is built from 14 residues.

This clone has a handful of counts. The J gene is TRBJ1-5, the V gene TRBV2, with D possibly matching TRBD1 (5 bases). Germline assignment: CDR1 SNHLY and CDR2 FYNNEI. The CDR3 loop spans 15 amino acids. V lost 6 bases and J lost 0, with 12 bases in between. For the CDR3, the DNA is TGTGCCAGCAGAGTCGCAGGGACTAGCAATCAGCCCCAGCATTTT. Amino acid sequence: CASRVAGTSNQPQHF.

This clone was picked up a small number of times. The gene calls are TRBV28 and TRBJ2-7; 12 nucleotides line up with TRBD2. The CDR3 runs 17 residues. Unmatched junction bases numbered 11, after V lost 4 bases and J lost 4 bases. The germline V gene has CDR1 MDHEN and CDR2 SYDVKM. CDR3 residues: CASSSPGRTSGAYEQYF. CDR3 DNA: TGTGCCAGCAGTTCCCCCGGCCGGACTAGCGGGGCATACGAGCAGTACTTC.

The sample holds many counts of this clone. This chain connects TRBV19 to TRBJ2-2, with D possibly called TRBD1 or TRBD2 (5 bases each). Germline CDR1 reads LNHDA; CDR2 reads SQIVND (reference sequence). The CDR3 spans 14 residues. Trimming stripped 5 bases from V and 6 bases from J, with 13 bases between. The CDR3, as DNA: TGTGCCAGTAGTTTTTTTCGGGACGCCGGGGAGCTGTTTTTT. Encoded protein: CASSFFRDAGELFF.

The chain has TRBV6-1 and TRBJ1-2; TRBD1 is a possible D gene (5 bases). Germline CDR1 reads MNHNS; CDR2 reads SASEGT. This CDR3 has 13 residues. Deletions cut 1 base from V and 4 bases from J, with 7 bases between. CDR3 DNA sequence: TGTGCCAGCAGTGAAGAGGGGCCCTATGGCTACACCTTC. Residues: CASSEEGPYGYTF.

This clone turned up a few times. Other nucleotide sequences in the sample specify the same CDR3. V is TRBV6-5 and J is TRBJ2-5; D remains unclear. The germline V and J ends were trimmed by 4 bases and 4 bases, with 4 bases remaining between them. Germline values: CDR1 MNHEY, CDR2 SVGAGI. The CDR3 covers 11 residues. CDR3 nucleotide sequence: TGTGCCAGCAGTTCCAGAGAGACCCAGTACTTC. It codes for CASSSRETQYF.

The chain joins TRBV9 to TRBJ1-1, with 8 bases matching TRBD1. The V gene's germline CDR1 is SGDLS and CDR2 YYNGEE. V lost 8 bases to trimming and J lost 0 bases; unmatched junction nucleotides: 9. This CDR3 is built from 15 residues. The CDR3 nucleotides are TGTGCCAGTACCCCAGGGGGCAGCATGAACACTGAAGCTTTCTTT. It translates to CASTPGGSMNTEAFF.

This chain links TRBV19 with TRBJ1-4, with D possibly being TRBD1 (6 bases). CDR1 LNHDA and CDR2 SQIVND come from the germline V gene (reference sequence). Between the trimmed V and J ends, which lost 7 bases and 4 bases, there was a span of 13 bases. CDR3 length: 14 amino acids. Here the CDR3 reads CASNMGQINEKLFF. CDR3 bases: TGTGCCAGTAATATGGGACAAATTAATGAAAAACTGTTTTTT.

This clone was seen a few times. The rearrangement uses TRBV6-5 and TRBJ2-5; 8 nucleotides agree with TRBD2. The trim removed 2 bases at V and 2 bases at J, leaving 4 bases unmatched. In germline, CDR1 is MNHEY, CDR2 SVGAGI. The CDR3 length is 15 residues. CDR3 sequence reads: CASSYVLADQETQYF. The DNA for the CDR3 is TGTGCCAGCAGTTACGTACTAGCGGATCAAGAGACCCAGTACTTC.

This clone was counted ten times or more. The chain links TRBV11-3 to TRBJ2-3; 13 bases are shared with TRBD2. Germline lookup yields CDR1 SGHNT and CDR2 YENEEA. With 4 bases clipped from V and 4 bases from J, the junction kept 5 bases outside the gene matches. The length of the CDR3 is 16 residues. CDR3 protein: CASSYGLAGAADTQYF. The CDR3 coding sequence is TGTGCCAGCAGCTACGGACTAGCGGGAGCCGCAGATACGCAGTATTTT.

A few counts support this clone. The chain uses TRBV10-1 and TRBJ1-1; a weak D match, TRBD1 (5 bases). This CDR3 has 14 amino acids. Germline-derived CDR1 and CDR2 are WNHNN and SYGVQD (reference sequence). V shed 0 bases and J shed 6 bases, with 11 bases lying between them. CDR3 region: CASSESRGVSEAFF. CDR3 DNA: TGCGCCAGCAGTGAGTCGCGGGGGGTGTCTGAAGCTTTCTTT.

The gene calls are TRBV19 and TRBJ1-5; D possibly corresponds to TRBD1 (5 bases). The CDR3 runs 15 residues. In germline, CDR1 is LNHDA, CDR2 SQIVND (reference sequence). V lost 1 base to trimming and J lost 1 base, with 8 bases between them. CDR3 loop: CASSIARTSNQPQHF. The CDR3 DNA sequence: TGTGCCAGTAGTATAGCACGGACAAGCAATCAGCCCCAGCATTTT.

The V call is TRBV5-1, the J call TRBJ2-3, with 7 bases that match TRBD2. The trim removed 4 bases at V and 0 bases at J, leaving 8 bases unmatched. Germline-derived CDR1 and CDR2 are SGHRS and YFSETQ. The CDR3 length is 16 residues. CDR3 DNA sequence: TGCGCCAGCAGCCCTTACAGCGGGACTAGCACAGATACGCAGTATTTT. Protein: CASSPYSGTSTDTQYF.

The rearrangement joins TRBV9 to TRBJ1-5; TRBD1 is a possible D gene (5 bases). V was clipped by 4 bases and J by 2 bases, with 16 bases between them. The V gene's germline CDR1 is SGDLS and CDR2 YYNGEE. This CDR3 has 16 residues. This chain's CDR3 is CASSRRGDSGNQPQHF. CDR3 nucleotide sequence: TGTGCCAGCAGCAGAAGGGGCGACTCGGGCAATCAGCCCCAGCATTTT.

This clone was detected only a few times. V and J are TRBV6-5 and TRBJ2-4; 7 nucleotides agree with TRBD1. There are 14 residues in the CDR3. CDR1 and CDR2 (germline): MNHEY, SVGAGI. J gave up 3 bases and V 6 bases, and 5 bases lay outside the gene matches. CDR3 bases: TGTGCCAGCAGCTCCCGGGACAGCAAAAACATTCAGTACTTC. As protein: CASSSRDSKNIQYF.

This chain connects TRBV7-9 to TRBJ1-1, with TRBD1 matching 8 bases. Germline CDR1 SEHNR, CDR2 FQNEAQ (reference sequence). V trimming: 4 bases; J trimming: 0 bases; junction bases outside the gene matches: 4. CDR3 length equals 15 residues. The CDR3 loop is CASSSQQGVNTEAFF. In nucleotides, the CDR3 is TGTGCCAGCAGCTCCCAACAGGGGGTGAACACTGAAGCTTTCTTT.

V and J are TRBV5-5 and TRBJ2-5; TRBD2 agrees at 14 bases. V lost 1 base and J lost 5; bases outside the gene matches: 4. The CDR3 contains 16 residues. In germline, CDR1 is SGHKS, CDR2 YYEKEE (reference sequence). In nucleotides, the CDR3 is TGTGCCAGCAGCTTGAGACTAGCGGGAGGGCCGGAGACCCAGTACTTC. Amino acids: CASSLRLAGGPETQYF.